These 26 T cell receptor beta chains came from one sample sequenced in a study of cytomegalovirus exposure and HLA in healthy donors. The PCR contained 60 Vbeta and 13 Jbeta primers. Profiled with immunoSEQ multiplex PCR; TCRdb holds only in-frame clones, not every one. The data show around 130,000 clones, approximately 82% seen once. Sample: PBMCs. These receptors were obtained from a boy aged 2 to 9 in good health and CMV-seronegative.

The chain joins TRBV30 to TRBJ2-7; 8 nucleotides agree with TRBD1. J was trimmed by 5 bases and V by 5 bases; bases with no gene match: 8. The CDR3 spans 13 residues. Germline CDR1 is GTSNPN and CDR2 is SVGIG (reference sequence). The CDR3 loop reads CAWLWTGTDEQYF. As DNA, the CDR3 is TGTGCCTGGCTCTGGACAGGGACTGACGAGCAGTACTTC.

This chain links TRBV11-1 with TRBJ1-3; the D is unclear. CDR3 length equals 15 residues. The germline gives CDR1 SGHAT, CDR2 FQDESV (reference sequence). Deletions cut 5 bases from V and 5 bases from J, with 16 bases between. The DNA of the CDR3 is TGTGCCAGCAGCCCGTCGGACTCGGGGAGAAACACCATATATTTT. It is translated as CASSPSDSGRNTIYF. Full variable domain (missing parts from reference TRBV11-1 and TRBJ1-3): EAEVAQSPRYKITEKSQAVAFWCDPISGHATLYWYRQILGQGPELLVQFQDESVVDDSQLPKDRFSAERLKGVDSTLKIQPAELGDSAMYLCASSPSDSGRNTIYFGEGSWLTVV.

The CDR3 coding sequence is TGTGCCAGCAGTCAACTCGGGGGTAACTACGAGCAGTACTTC. Its protein is CASSQLGGNYEQYF. J is TRBJ2-7 and V is TRBV27, with a possible D match to TRBD2 (6 bases). V lost 5 bases and J lost 3, with 14 bases in between. Germline CDR1 is MNHEY and CDR2 is SMNVEV (reference sequence). The CDR3 is made up of 14 amino acids.

The V gene is TRBV4-3, the J gene TRBJ1-1, with 8 bases that match TRBD1. Germline CDR1 and CDR2: LGHNA and YSLEER. CDR3 length equals 17 residues. With V trimmed by 0 bases and J by 1 base, 7 bases remained unmatched. CDR3 nucleotides: TGCGCCAGCAGCCAAGAAGAAAGGGGGACAGGGAACACTGAAGCTTTCTTT. This codes for CASSQEERGTGNTEAFF.

The chain employs TRBV4-2 and TRBJ2-1; 10 bases agree with TRBD2. The J segment lost 2 bases and the V segment lost 2 bases, leaving 3 bases of the junction unmatched. CDR3 length equals 16 residues. CDR1 and CDR2 (germline): LGHNA, YNFKEQ. CDR3 nucleotide sequence: TGTGCCAGCAGCCAATCTAGCGGGGGAACCTACAATGAGCAGTTCTTC. Its protein is CASSQSSGGTYNEQFF.

This sequence joins TRBV18 and TRBJ2-2, with TRBD2 matching 11 bases. The CDR3 runs 15 residues. Per germline, CDR1 KGHSH and CDR2 LQKENI. V trimming: 5 bases; J trimming: 4 bases; junction bases outside the gene matches: 3. In DNA, the CDR3 is TGTGCCAGCTCAACAGGACTAGCGGGCACCGGGGAGCTGTTTTTT. It encodes CASSTGLAGTGELFF.

This clone was observed a few times. The CDR3 here is CASSLGPVYYGYTF. The CDR3 coding sequence is TGTGCCAGCAGCTTAGGCCCAGTCTACTATGGCTACACCTTC. The genes are TRBV13 and TRBJ1-2; D uncertain. Between the trimmed V and J ends, which lost 0 bases and 3 bases, there was a span of 8 bases. The germline V gene encodes CDR1 PRHDT and CDR2 FYEKMQ (reference sequence). The CDR3 length is 14 residues.

This clone was counted a few times. This chain uses TRBV5-1 with TRBJ2-3, with D possibly matching TRBD1 (6 bases). The CDR3 spans 15 residues. Germline V gene sequence: CDR1 SGHRS, CDR2 YFSETQ. V dropped 4 bases and J dropped 0 bases, with 12 bases sitting between them. CDR3 nucleotide sequence: TGCGCCAGCAGCCCGGACAGCCTCAGCACAGATACGCAGTATTTT. Residues: CASSPDSLSTDTQYF.

Note on this clone: This sample also contains other DNA sequences that code for the same CDR3. The CDR3: CASSQDSGIYGYTF. The CDR3, as DNA: TGCGCCAGCAGCCAGGATTCGGGGATATATGGCTACACCTTC. The chain joins TRBV4-1 to TRBJ1-2; D ambiguous. CDR1 and CDR2 from the germline V gene are MGHRA and YSYEKL. Trimming removed 3 bases at V and 5 bases at J, with 13 bases between. This CDR3 region has 14 residues.

V and J are TRBV30 and TRBJ1-1; 7 positions agree with TRBD1. J lost 1 base, V lost 3 bases, and 8 bases had no gene match. The germline CDR1 and CDR2 sequences are GTSNPN and SVGIG (reference sequence). The CDR3 loop spans 15 amino acids. In nucleotides, the CDR3 is TGTGCCTGGAGCCCAACCGGGACAGCGAACACTGAAGCTTTCTTT. Translating it yields CAWSPTGTANTEAFF.

This rearrangement joins TRBV7-9 to TRBJ2-6; 7 bases map to TRBD1. The CDR3 consists of 18 residues. Germline lookup yields CDR1 SEHNR and CDR2 FQNEAQ (reference sequence). With V trimmed by 3 bases and J by 2 bases, 10 bases remained unmatched. The CDR3 DNA is TGTGCCAGCAGCTTCCCCCCAGGGGGTTGGACTGGGGCCAACGTCCTGACTTTC. Its protein is CASSFPPGGWTGANVLTF.

The chain has TRBV11-2 and TRBJ1-2; D not certain. Germline V lookup: CDR1 SGHAT, CDR2 FQNNGV. The V end lost 0 bases, the J end lost 2 bases, and 22 bases lay between the germline ends. This CDR3 has 19 residues. The CDR3 loop is CASSLEGRSTEVPNYGYTF. Here the CDR3 DNA reads TGTGCCAGCAGCTTAGAGGGTCGATCGACGGAGGTCCCGAACTATGGCTACACCTTC.

This clone turned up a few times. The J gene is TRBJ2-7, the V gene TRBV6-1; possibly TRBD1 for D (7 bases). Trimming cost V 2 bases and J 0 bases, with 11 bases left between them. Germline CDR1 MNHNS, CDR2 SASEGT. There are 15 residues in the CDR3. CDR3 nucleotide sequence: TGTGCCAGCAGTGAAAGCCAGGGGGGCTCCTACGAGCAGTACTTC. The encoded protein is CASSESQGGSYEQYF.

The V and J genes are TRBV4-2 and TRBJ2-3; 10 bases agree with TRBD2. Germline CDR1 is LGHNA and CDR2 is YNFKEQ. After removal of 0 bases from V and 4 bases from J, the junction contained 4 bases not matched to a gene. The CDR3 totals 16 residues. CDR3 residues: CASSQEASGSPDTQYF. The CDR3 DNA reads TGTGCCAGCAGCCAAGAAGCTAGCGGGAGTCCAGATACGCAGTATTTT.

The chain joins TRBV19 to TRBJ1-5, with D unresolved. CDR3 size: 15 residues. Trimming shortened V by 5 bases and J by 2 bases, and 13 bases separated the two germline ends. Germline CDR1 and CDR2: LNHDA and SQIVND (reference sequence). The CDR3 bases are TGTGCCAGTAGTCCCTTTATGTCAGGCAATCAGCCCCAGCATTTT. It codes for CASSPFMSGNQPQHF.

This rearrangement joins TRBV27 to TRBJ1-2, with TRBD1 matching over 7 bases. The germline V gene encodes CDR1 MNHEY and CDR2 SMNVEV (reference sequence). The CDR3 consists of 14 residues. Trimming at V came to 2 bases and at J to 8 bases, leaving 8 bases not matched to a gene. The DNA of the CDR3 is TGTGCCAGCAGTTTACTGTTAGGGACAGACGGCTACACCTTC. Its translation: CASSLLLGTDGYTF.

The CDR3 DNA follows: TGTGCCAGCAGCTTGAGGAGGACAGGGGCTGAAAAACTGTTTTTT. Encoded protein: CASSLRRTGAEKLFF. V and J are TRBV5-6 and TRBJ1-4; TRBD1 matches at 9 bases. The CDR3 extends over 15 amino acids. Germline V gene data show CDR1 as SGHDT and CDR2 as YYEEEE. The V segment lost 1 base and the J segment 7 bases; nucleotides outside the gene matches: 5. Full variable domain (remainder filled in from reference TRBV5-6 and TRBJ1-4): DAGVTQSPTHLIKTRGQQVTLRCSPKSGHDTVSWYQQALGQGPQFIFQYYEEEERQRGNFPDRFSGHQFPNYSSELNVNALLLGDSALYLCASSLRRTGAEKLFFGSGTQLSVL.

J is TRBJ2-3 and V is TRBV4-1; 7 nucleotides align to TRBD2. Trimming at V came to 6 bases and at J to 5 bases, leaving 8 bases not matched to a gene. CDR3 length: 14 amino acids. The germline gives CDR1 MGHRA, CDR2 YSYEKL. In DNA, the CDR3 is TGCGCCAGCAGAGACGTGGGGGGGGGAGATACGCAGTATTTT. Its protein product is CASRDVGGGDTQYF.

V is TRBV4-3 and J is TRBJ1-1; D is ambiguous. The CDR3 contains 19 residues. The ends were cut back, 0 bases at V and 3 bases at J, with 23 bases in the middle. Germline V gene lookup returns CDR1 LGHNA and CDR2 YSLEER. The CDR3 here is CASSQDREKAATWDTEAFF. The CDR3 DNA sequence: TGCGCCAGCAGCCAAGATCGGGAGAAGGCAGCCACATGGGACACTGAAGCTTTCTTT.

Concerning this clone: One end of the junction varies from germline; a read error may be responsible. The rearrangement joins TRBV7-9 to TRBJ2-2, with TRBD1 as a possible D gene (6 bases). CDR1 and CDR2 from the germline V gene are SEHNR and FQNEAQ (reference sequence). CDR3 length: 16 amino acids. The CDR3 is CSSSPPSRGDTGELFF. CDR3 DNA sequence: TGTTCCAGCAGCCCCCCCTCCAGGGGTGACACCGGGGAGCTGTTTTTT.

The chain links TRBV29-1 to TRBJ2-1; 8 positions agree with TRBD1. This CDR3 is 15 amino acids long. In germline, CDR1 is SQVTM, CDR2 ANQGSEA. V was clipped by 7 bases and J by 0 bases; unmatched bases: 8. The CDR3 loop reads CSGKKTGGSYNEQFF. CDR3 coding DNA: TGCAGCGGAAAAAAAACAGGGGGCTCCTACAATGAGCAGTTCTTC.

This chain uses TRBV11-2 with TRBJ1-1, with 7 bases lining up with TRBD1. J gave up 2 bases and V 2 bases, and 8 bases lay outside the gene matches. The CDR3 runs to 16 residues. CDR1 is SGHAT and CDR2 is FQNNGV in the germline V gene. Here the CDR3 reads CASSLPPDRLNTEAFF. For the CDR3, the DNA is TGTGCCAGCAGCTTACCTCCGGACAGGCTTAACACTGAAGCTTTCTTT.

The chain combines TRBV7-2 with TRBJ2-3; the D gene is possibly TRBD2 (5 bases). The length of the CDR3 is 14 residues. The germline V gene encodes CDR1 SGHTA and CDR2 FQGNSA. V was clipped by 4 bases and J by 4 bases, with 12 bases between them. CDR3 protein: CASSWERAADTQYF. The CDR3 DNA sequence: TGTGCCAGCAGCTGGGAGAGGGCCGCAGATACGCAGTATTTT. The variable domain in full, completed from reference TRBV7-2 and TRBJ2-3, reads GAGVSQSPSNKVTEKGKDVELRCDPISGHTALYWYRQSLGQGLEFLIYFQGNSAPDKSGLPSDRFSAERTGGSVSTLTIQRTQQEDSAVYLCASSWERAADTQYFGPGTRLTVL.

V usage is TRBV6-5 and J usage is TRBJ2-5; 11 bases map to TRBD1. Near its end, the DNA agrees better with TRBJ2-7, so the J call may be wrong. The CDR3 totals 15 residues. Germline V gene data show CDR1 as MNHEY and CDR2 as SVGAGI. The CDR3: CASSYRDRGSYEQYF. The CDR3 nucleotides are TGTGCCAGCAGTTACCGGGACAGGGGGTCCTACGAGCAGTACTTC.

The chain employs TRBV2 and TRBJ2-2, with 9 bases lining up with TRBD2. The CDR3 sequence is 17 residues long. From germline, CDR1 is SNHLY and CDR2 FYNNEI. V shed 5 bases and J 3 bases; nucleotides not matched to a gene: 10. CDR3 nucleotides: TGTGCCAGCAGTATCTTAGCGGGAGCTGGGGACACCGGGGAGCTGTTTTTT. Translation: CASSILAGAGDTGELFF.

This chain uses TRBV5-8 with TRBJ1-2, with 8 bases identical to TRBD1. V dropped 1 base and J dropped 4; count of bases not matched to a gene: 9. Germline V lookup: CDR1 SGHTS, CDR2 YDEGEE. The CDR3 length is 16 residues. The CDR3 region is CASSLSDGQGFYGYTF. CDR3 nucleotide sequence: TGTGCCAGCAGCTTGAGTGACGGACAGGGATTCTATGGCTACACCTTC.